A single sample is the source of the 32 T cell receptor beta chains below, sequenced in a study of cytomegalovirus exposure and HLA in healthy donors. It was with 60 Vbeta and 13 Jbeta primers that the PCR ran. Sequencing used immunoSEQ multiplex PCR; TCRdb keeps in-frame clones, though not all of them. The repertoire consists of about 190,000 clones, with roughly 75% occurring once and the leading ten covering about 4.8%. The sequenced sample was PBMCs. The receptors were gathered from a man aged 25 to 40 in good health and CMV-seropositive.

Here the CDR3 DNA reads TGTGCCAGCAGTGGGGGACAGAAGAATTCACCCCTCCACTTT. Residues: CASSGGQKNSPLHF. The gene calls are TRBV6-1 and TRBJ1-6; 7 nucleotides agree with TRBD1. Germline values: CDR1 MNHNS, CDR2 SASEGT. The trim removed 4 bases at V and 7 bases at J, leaving 4 bases unmatched. This CDR3 contains 14 residues.

The V gene is TRBV6-4, the J gene TRBJ2-3; 8 positions match TRBD2. The junction had 6 bases not matched to a gene; V was cut back by 3 bases and J by 7 bases. The CDR3 sequence is 14 residues long. CDR1 and CDR2 (germline): MRHNA, SNTAGT. The CDR3 is CASSEGSGANTQYF. The CDR3 coding sequence is TGTGCCAGCAGTGAAGGTAGCGGGGCAAATACGCAGTATTTT.

Regarding this clone: At one of its ends the junction is not consistent with the germline gene, which may arise from a read error. CDR3 in DNA: TGTTCCAGCAGCTCCATCAGGGGCGGTAGCCATAATGAAAAACTGTTTTTT. It is translated as CSSSSIRGGSHNEKLFF. The rearrangement uses TRBV7-9 and TRBJ1-4, with a tentative D call TRBD1 (6 bases). CDR1 is SEHNR, CDR2 FQNEAQ, per germline (reference sequence). This CDR3 spans 17 amino acids.

The chain recombines TRBV5-1 with TRBJ1-1; no clear D gene. Trimming left V 1 base short and J 1 base short, with 8 bases between. Germline V CDR1 and CDR2: SGHRS, YFSETQ. The CDR3 length is 14 residues. This CDR3 reads CASSLTVQNTEAFF. CDR3 nucleotide sequence: TGCGCCAGCAGCTTGACAGTTCAGAACACTGAAGCTTTCTTT.

The rearrangement joins TRBV5-4 to TRBJ2-2, with TRBD2 matching 7 bases. The trim removed 10 bases at V and 2 bases at J, leaving 11 bases unmatched. Germline-derived CDR1 and CDR2 are SGHNT and YYREEE (reference sequence). This CDR3 has 15 residues. DNA for the CDR3: TGTGCCCAACGGCTAGGCGGGGGTAACACCGGGGAGCTGTTTTTT. Its translation: CAQRLGGGNTGELFF. The full variable domain, its missing parts supplied by reference TRBV5-4 and TRBJ2-2, is ETGVTQSPTHLIKTRGQQVTLRCSSQSGHNTVSWYQQALGQGPQFIFQYYREEENGRGNFPPRFSGLQFPNYSSELNVNALELDDSALYLCAQRLGGGNTGELFFGEGSRLTVL.

The chain has TRBV27 and TRBJ1-1; tentatively, D is TRBD1 (5 bases). This CDR3 is built from 13 residues. Trimming cost V 6 bases and J 6 bases, with 14 bases left between them. Germline V gene lookup returns CDR1 MNHEY and CDR2 SMNVEV (reference sequence). The CDR3 DNA follows: TGTGCCAGCAGGGGGCAGGGCAGGTCTGAAGCTTTCTTT. Translating it yields CASRGQGRSEAFF.

This sequence joins TRBV13 and TRBJ2-4, with D possibly matching TRBD1 (6 bases). V was cut by 1 base and J by 1 base, with 8 bases left in between. Germline values: CDR1 PRHDT, CDR2 FYEKMQ (reference sequence). The CDR3 runs to 15 residues. The CDR3 DNA sequence: TGTGCCAGCAGCTTAGAGAGGGGGGCCAAAAACATTCAGTACTTC. Its translation: CASSLERGAKNIQYF. The entire variable domain, with the rest obtained from reference TRBV13 and TRBJ2-4, is as follows: AAGVIQSPRHLIKEKRETATLKCYPIPRHDTVYWYQQGPGQDPQFLISFYEKMQSDKGSIPDRFSAQQFSDYHSELNMSSLELGDSALYFCASSLERGAKNIQYFGAGTRLSVL.

The CDR3 protein is CASSHAPQGSKFF. In nucleotides, the CDR3 is TGCGCCAGCAGTCATGCCCCGCAGGGGAGTAAGTTCTTC. The chain uses TRBV23-1 and TRBJ2-1, with D perhaps matching TRBD1 (6 bases). TRBV23-1 is an ORF for which the function is uncertain. There are 13 residues in the CDR3. The V end lost 3 bases, the J end lost 14 bases, and 17 bases lay between the germline ends.

This clone was seen only once. The J gene is TRBJ1-1, the V gene TRBV30; TRBD1 matches at 7 bases. The junction had 6 bases not matched to a gene; V was cut back by 3 bases and J by 5 bases. The V gene's germline CDR1 is GTSNPN and CDR2 SVGIG (reference sequence). The CDR3 sequence is 13 residues long. The CDR3 region has the DNA TGTGCCTGGAGGGAGACAGGGCGTACTGAAGCTTTCTTT. This translates into CAWRETGRTEAFF.

V and J are TRBV19 and TRBJ1-1, with 10 nucleotides matching TRBD1. CDR3 size: 17 residues. The germline V gene has CDR1 LNHDA and CDR2 SQIVND (reference sequence). The junction had 13 bases not matched to a gene; V was cut back by 4 bases and J by 5 bases. CDR3 in amino acids: CASSNNPGQGFSTEAFF. For the CDR3, the DNA is TGTGCCAGTAGTAACAACCCGGGACAGGGGTTCAGTACTGAAGCTTTCTTT.

V gene TRBV9 combines with J gene TRBJ2-5; 7 bases line up with TRBD1. Unmatched junction bases numbered 6, after V lost 4 bases and J lost 0 bases. Germline-derived CDR1 and CDR2 are SGDLS and YYNGEE. This CDR3 comprises 15 residues. The CDR3 spells CASSKGAGNQETQYF. CDR3 in DNA: TGTGCCAGCAGCAAGGGGGCAGGCAACCAAGAGACCCAGTACTTC.

The chain joins TRBV9 to TRBJ2-2; 8 bases align to TRBD1. The V and J ends lost 9 bases and 4 bases, in that order; junction bases with no gene match: 8. CDR3 length: 14 amino acids. Germline V gene data show CDR1 as SGDLS and CDR2 as YYNGEE. CDR3 sequence: CATSRTGSTGELFF. The CDR3 region has the DNA TGTGCCACCTCGCGGACAGGGAGCACCGGGGAGCTGTTTTTT.

This clone was recorded only once. A read error may produce the germline difference seen at one junction end. Within the sample, other DNA sequences also encode this same CDR3. The chain uses TRBV6-5 and TRBJ1-1; D call uncertain. Germline CDR1 and CDR2: MNHEY and SVGAGI. The CDR3 is 14 amino acids. CDR3 DNA sequence: TGTGCCAGCAGTTTTAGCGGGGAGAACACTGAAGCCTTCTTT. It translates to CASSFSGENTEAFF.

This clone was seen just once. The V call is TRBV29-1, the J call TRBJ2-5; D possibly corresponds to TRBD1 (6 bases). The V gene's germline CDR1 is SQVTM and CDR2 ANQGSEA. V lost 1 base to trimming and J lost 2 bases, with 8 bases between them. The CDR3 has 13 residues. The chain's CDR3 is CSVEGDTQETQYF. The CDR3 nucleotides are TGCAGCGTTGAAGGGGACACTCAAGAGACCCAGTACTTC. The full variable domain, rest sourced from reference TRBV29-1 and TRBJ2-5, is SAVISQKPSRDICQRGTSLTIQCQVDSQVTMMFWYRQQPGQSLTLIATANQGSEATYESGFVIDKFPISRPNLTFSTLTVSNMSPEDSSIYLCSVEGDTQETQYFGPGTRLLVL.

The chain carries TRBV6-5 and TRBJ1-3; unclear D gene. There are 15 residues in the CDR3. Per the germline V gene, CDR1 is MNHEY and CDR2 is SVGAGI. V lost 6 bases, J lost 0 bases, and 12 bases lay in between. The CDR3 DNA reads TGTGCCAGCAGCCAACAGTCTATCTCTGGAAACACCATATATTTT. Translation: CASSQQSISGNTIYF.

This clone was observed a single time. J is TRBJ1-2 and V is TRBV6-6; 11 positions match TRBD1. This CDR3 is built from 14 residues. Germline V lookup: CDR1 MNHNY, CDR2 SVGAGI (reference sequence). Trimming cost V 6 bases and J 4 bases; bases outside gene matches: 4. CDR3 nucleotides: TGTGCCAGCAGCCGGGACAGGGGGGTCTATGGCTACACCTTC. Translation: CASSRDRGVYGYTF.

This sequence joins TRBV20-1 and TRBJ1-2, with no clear D. V shed 6 bases and J shed 7 bases, with 12 bases lying between them. Germline CDR1 and CDR2: DFQATT and SNEGSKA (reference sequence). CDR3 length equals 11 residues. CDR3 residues: CSANEPGGYTF. In nucleotides, the CDR3 is TGCAGTGCGAATGAACCGGGTGGCTACACCTTC.

The CDR3 DNA reads as TGTGCCAGCGAGCACGACAGGGGCTGGACTAGACGGGATACGCAGTATTTT. Its protein is CASEHDRGWTRRDTQYF. The chain employs TRBV5-6 and TRBJ2-3; D might be TRBD1 (8 bases). The CDR3 loop spans 17 amino acids. V lost 7 bases to trimming and J lost 6 bases, with 27 bases between them. Germline CDR1 reads SGHDT; CDR2 reads YYEEEE.

This clone was observed a single time. The chain carries TRBV18 and TRBJ1-1, with D hard to call. Germline values: CDR1 KGHSH, CDR2 LQKENI. The CDR3 is 13 residues long. V shed 3 bases and J shed 1 base, with 6 bases lying between them. Written as DNA, the CDR3 is TGTGCCAGCTCACCGGCAGGGAACACTGAAGCTTTCTTT. The encoded protein is CASSPAGNTEAFF.

In this sample, this clone turned up a few times. V and J are TRBV27 and TRBJ2-5; 7 positions match TRBD2. Germline V gene sequence: CDR1 MNHEY, CDR2 SMNVEV (reference sequence). There are 14 residues in the CDR3. V dropped 4 bases and J dropped 11; count of bases not matched to a gene: 13. CDR3 amino acids: CASSSHLGGGLQYF. The CDR3, as DNA: TGTGCCAGCAGTTCCCATTTGGGGGGAGGGCTACAGTACTTC.

The chain is built from TRBV30 and TRBJ1-5, with 8 bases aligning to TRBD1. Germline CDR1 GTSNPN, CDR2 SVGIG (reference sequence). The V gene end was trimmed by 0 bases and the J gene end by 2 bases; junction bases not matched to a gene: 3. This CDR3 is built from 15 residues. CDR3 DNA sequence: TGTGCCTGGAGTGTAAACAGGGGGGGCAATCAGCCCCAGCATTTT. This encodes CAWSVNRGGNQPQHF.

The gene calls are TRBV7-2 and TRBJ2-2; 10 bases line up with TRBD2. From germline, CDR1 is SGHTA and CDR2 FQGNSA. J gave up 7 bases and V 4 bases, and 6 bases lay outside the gene matches. The CDR3 contains 15 residues. CDR3 sequence: CASSYSGGAYGELFF. For the CDR3, the DNA is TGTGCCAGCAGCTACAGCGGGGGGGCCTACGGGGAGCTGTTTTTT.

V and J are TRBV7-3 and TRBJ2-3, with D possibly TRBD2 on 5 matching bases. From germline, CDR1 is SGHTA and CDR2 FQGTGA. V lost 9 bases and J 0 bases, leaving 13 bases between the germline ends. There are 14 residues in the CDR3. Here the CDR3 reads CASGRPGSTDTQYF. CDR3 coding DNA: TGTGCCAGTGGGAGACCCGGGAGCACAGATACGCAGTATTTT.

This clone was seen only a few times. The chain has TRBV5-6 and TRBJ1-6, with D perhaps TRBD1 (6 bases). V gave up 7 bases and J gave up 6 bases, with 14 bases separating them. Per germline, CDR1 SGHDT and CDR2 YYEEEE. The CDR3 is 14 residues long. The CDR3 spells CASQQGFANSPLHF. As DNA, the CDR3 is TGTGCCAGCCAACAGGGCTTCGCTAATTCACCCCTCCACTTT. Supplemented by reference TRBV5-6 and TRBJ1-6, the full variable domain reads DAGVTQSPTHLIKTRGQQVTLRCSPKSGHDTVSWYQQALGQGPQFIFQYYEEEERQRGNFPDRFSGHQFPNYSSELNVNALLLGDSALYLCASQQGFANSPLHFGNGTRLTVT.

The chain recombines TRBV10-3 with TRBJ2-1; 9 bases align to TRBD1. The CDR3 is 15 amino acids. Trimming removed 10 bases from V and 1 base from J; junction bases left unmatched: 8. CDR1 is ENHRY and CDR2 is SYGVKD in the germline V gene. The CDR3 region is CATGTGTGSYNEQFF. In nucleotides, the CDR3 is TGTGCCACCGGAACCGGGACAGGGTCCTACAATGAGCAGTTCTTC.

V gene TRBV7-2 combines with J gene TRBJ1-1; 9 bases match TRBD1. Germline-derived CDR1 and CDR2 are SGHTA and FQGNSA. The trim removed 5 bases at V and 1 base at J, leaving 8 bases unmatched. The CDR3 is made up of 16 amino acids. The CDR3 DNA is TGTGCCAGCAGCCCAGCCGAGGGACAGGGGAACACTGAAGCTTTCTTT. Its protein is CASSPAEGQGNTEAFF.

This clone occurred a few times. The chain links TRBV6-5 to TRBJ2-1; TRBD2 matches 10 bases. Unmatched junction bases numbered 5, after V lost 0 bases and J lost 15 bases. The CDR3 sequence is 13 residues long. Germline CDR1 is MNHEY and CDR2 is SVGAGI. CDR3 DNA sequence: TGTGCCAGCAGTTACTCCGCTAGCGGGAGTAGGTTCTTC. Amino acid sequence: CASSYSASGSRFF.

The sample holds one count of this clone. The gene calls are TRBV7-3 and TRBJ1-1, with TRBD1 matching over 7 bases. Trimming at V came to 3 bases and at J to 0 bases, leaving 1 base not matched to a gene. CDR3 length: 14 residues. Per the germline V gene, CDR1 is SGHTA and CDR2 is FQGTGA. This chain's CDR3 is CASSLTGMNTEAFF. CDR3 nucleotide sequence: TGTGCCAGCAGCTTGACAGGGATGAACACTGAAGCTTTCTTT.

This clone was found once. The rearrangement joins TRBV5-1 to TRBJ2-5; TRBD1 agrees at 7 bases. This CDR3 comprises 14 residues. In germline, CDR1 is SGHRS, CDR2 YFSETQ. J was trimmed by 5 bases and V by 4 bases; bases with no gene match: 8. The CDR3, as DNA: TGCGCCAGCAGCGCGCGACAGGGTGCGGAGACCCAGTACTTC. Translated, it gives CASSARQGAETQYF.

The sample holds a few counts of this clone. The genes are TRBV11-1 and TRBJ1-1; D is perhaps TRBD1 (6 bases). Germline CDR1 reads SGHAT; CDR2 reads FQDESV (reference sequence). The CDR3 totals 16 residues. V dropped 8 bases and J dropped 0 bases, with 19 bases sitting between them. The CDR3 bases are TGTGCCAGCCACCTCGGGGGGGCACCCATGAACACTGAAGCTTTCTTT. Translated, it gives CASHLGGAPMNTEAFF.

This clone has a handful of counts. The chain's CDR3 is CASSQARSGSPTNEKLFF. CDR3 sequence (DNA): TGTGCCAGCAGCCAAGCCCGGTCGGGGTCCCCAACTAATGAAAAACTGTTTTTT. The V call is TRBV4-2, the J call TRBJ1-4; D remains ambiguous. There are 18 residues in the CDR3. The V end lost 1 base, the J end lost 0 bases, and 15 bases lay between the germline ends. Germline CDR1 and CDR2: LGHNA and YNFKEQ.

J is TRBJ2-5 and V is TRBV9, with unresolved D. Germline V CDR1 and CDR2: SGDLS, YYNGEE. The CDR3 is 14 amino acids. V was cut by 4 bases and J by 5 bases, with 15 bases left in between. The CDR3 DNA reads TGTGCCAGCAGCCCCCTAACGCGAGCCGAGACCCAGTACTTC. Translation: CASSPLTRAETQYF.